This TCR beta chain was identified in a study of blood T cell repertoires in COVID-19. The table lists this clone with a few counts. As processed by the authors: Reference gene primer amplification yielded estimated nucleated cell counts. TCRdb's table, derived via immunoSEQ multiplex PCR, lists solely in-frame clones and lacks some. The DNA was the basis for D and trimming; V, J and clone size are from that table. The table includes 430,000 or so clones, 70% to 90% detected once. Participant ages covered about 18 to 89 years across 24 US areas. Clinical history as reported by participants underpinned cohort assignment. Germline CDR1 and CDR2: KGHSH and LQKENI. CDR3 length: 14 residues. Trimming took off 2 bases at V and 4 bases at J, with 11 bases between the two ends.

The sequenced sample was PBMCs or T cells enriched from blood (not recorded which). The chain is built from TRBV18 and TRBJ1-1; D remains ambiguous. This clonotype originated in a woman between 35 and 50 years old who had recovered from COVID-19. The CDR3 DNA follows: TGTGCCAGCTCACCAAATCCCGGGTCCACTGAAGCTTTCTTT. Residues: CASSPNPGSTEAFF.